The next 10 T cell receptor beta chains were all read from a single sample in a study of T cell clones after liver transplantation. TCRdb's copy holds only in-frame clones and misses some; the assay was immunoSEQ multiplex PCR. The table records about 33,000 clones, around 94% of them present only once. The sequencing used CD8+ T cells from blood, collected 12 months after liver transplant. The receptors stem from a human patient who received a liver transplant. Some T cells may originate from the graft donor.

The chain has TRBV15 and TRBJ1-1; D is uncertain. CDR1 LNHNV and CDR2 YYDKDF come from the germline V gene (reference sequence). This CDR3 region has 15 residues. V was pared by 4 bases and J by 1 base, with 13 bases between. DNA of the CDR3: TGTGCCACCAGCATAGGAAGAGGGTGGAACACTGAAGCTTTCTTT. Residues: CATSIGRGWNTEAFF.

This clone has only a few counts. This chain links TRBV10-3 with TRBJ1-1; the D is unclear. Trimming left V 0 bases short and J 1 base short, with 9 bases between. CDR3 length equals 15 residues. Germline CDR1 reads ENHRY; CDR2 reads SYGVKD. CDR3 bases: TGTGCCATCAGTGAGTCAGCTGGAGCGAACACTGAAGCTTTCTTT. It translates to CAISESAGANTEAFF.

The chain is built from TRBV29-1 and TRBJ1-3; D gene uncertain. V gave up 7 bases and J gave up 0 bases, with 4 bases separating them. From germline, CDR1 is SQVTM and CDR2 ANQGSEA. The CDR3 is 11 residues long. CDR3: CSGFSGNTIYF. CDR3 nucleotide sequence: TGCAGCGGATTCTCTGGAAACACCATATATTTT.

The V call is TRBV6-1, the J call TRBJ1-2; D is ambiguous. CDR3 size: 15 residues. Germline values: CDR1 MNHNS, CDR2 SASEGT. Trimming removed 1 base at V and 7 bases at J, with 16 bases between. CDR3 bases: TGTGCCAGCAGTGAAGAGTTTGGGAGGGCCCGTGGCTACACCTTC. It codes for CASSEEFGRARGYTF.

The chain carries TRBV4-1 and TRBJ1-1; D not certain. Per germline, CDR1 MGHRA and CDR2 YSYEKL. This CDR3 has 12 residues. V was cut by 3 bases and J by 1 base, with 3 bases left in between. The chain's CDR3 is CASSQGNTEAFF. CDR3 nucleotide sequence: TGCGCCAGCAGCCAGGGGAACACTGAAGCTTTCTTT.

The chain combines TRBV27 with TRBJ2-1; 9 positions agree with TRBD2. Germline V gene lookup returns CDR1 MNHEY and CDR2 SMNVEV (reference sequence). This CDR3 has 15 residues. After removal of 0 bases from V and 6 bases from J, the junction contained 3 bases not matched to a gene. DNA of the CDR3: TGTGCCAGCAGTTTATCTAGCGGGAGTAGCAATGAGCAGTTCTTC. It translates to CASSLSSGSSNEQFF.

This clone came up once. The chain links TRBV4-1 to TRBJ2-5, with 12 positions matching TRBD2. Germline values: CDR1 MGHRA, CDR2 YSYEKL. This CDR3 comprises 15 residues. J was trimmed by 3 bases and V by 3 bases; bases with no gene match: 2. The CDR3 nucleotides read TGCGCCAGCAGCCAGCCTAGCGGGAGGGAAGAGACCCAGTACTTC. It yields the protein CASSQPSGREETQYF.

V gene TRBV27 combines with J gene TRBJ1-5, with D perhaps matching TRBD1 (5 bases). CDR3 length equals 15 residues. Germline V gene data show CDR1 as MNHEY and CDR2 as SMNVEV (reference sequence). The V gene lost 6 bases and the J gene lost 0 bases, with 12 bases spanning the gap. The CDR3 bases are TGTGCCAGCAGATGGACATCTTATAGCAATCAGCCCCAGCATTTT. Protein sequence: CASRWTSYSNQPQHF.

The J gene is TRBJ2-7, the V gene TRBV10-2; 8 bases are shared with TRBD2. The CDR3 extends over 14 amino acids. Germline values: CDR1 WSHSY, CDR2 SAAADI. After removal of 7 bases from V and 2 bases from J, the junction contained 7 bases not matched to a gene. Here the CDR3 DNA reads TGCGCCAGCACACCGAGCGGGAGCCCCTACGAGCAGTACTTC. Translated: CASTPSGSPYEQYF.

CDR3: CSVVIGTYTEAFF. CDR3 nucleotides: TGCAGCGTTGTGATAGGCACATACACTGAAGCTTTCTTT. The J gene is TRBJ1-1, the V gene TRBV29-1, with D uncertain. The V gene lost 4 bases and the J gene lost 3 bases, with 12 bases spanning the gap. Germline-derived CDR1 and CDR2 are SQVTM and ANQGSEA. The CDR3 totals 13 residues.